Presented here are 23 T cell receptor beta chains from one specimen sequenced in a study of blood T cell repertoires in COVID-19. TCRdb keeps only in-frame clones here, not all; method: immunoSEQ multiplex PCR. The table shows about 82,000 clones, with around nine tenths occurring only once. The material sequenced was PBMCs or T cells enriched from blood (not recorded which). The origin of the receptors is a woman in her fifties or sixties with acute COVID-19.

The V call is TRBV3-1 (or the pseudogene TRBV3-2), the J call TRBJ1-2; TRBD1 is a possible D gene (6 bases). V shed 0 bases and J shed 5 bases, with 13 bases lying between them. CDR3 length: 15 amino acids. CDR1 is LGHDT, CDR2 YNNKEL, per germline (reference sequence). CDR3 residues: CASSQDRQGLYGYTF. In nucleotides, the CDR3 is TGTGCCAGCAGCCAAGACCGGCAGGGGCTATATGGCTACACCTTC.

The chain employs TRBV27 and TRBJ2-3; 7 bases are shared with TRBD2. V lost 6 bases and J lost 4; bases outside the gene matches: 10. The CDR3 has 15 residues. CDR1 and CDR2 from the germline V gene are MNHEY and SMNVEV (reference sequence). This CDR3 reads CASSLGGMVADTQYF. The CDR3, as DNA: TGTGCCAGCAGCCTGGGGGGGATGGTGGCAGATACGCAGTATTTT.

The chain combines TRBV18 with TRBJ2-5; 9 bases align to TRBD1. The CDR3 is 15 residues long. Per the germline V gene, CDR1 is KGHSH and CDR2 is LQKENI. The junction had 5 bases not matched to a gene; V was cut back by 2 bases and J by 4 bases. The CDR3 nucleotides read TGTGCCAGCTCACCATCAACAGGGGGCGGAGAGACCCAGTACTTC. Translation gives CASSPSTGGGETQYF.

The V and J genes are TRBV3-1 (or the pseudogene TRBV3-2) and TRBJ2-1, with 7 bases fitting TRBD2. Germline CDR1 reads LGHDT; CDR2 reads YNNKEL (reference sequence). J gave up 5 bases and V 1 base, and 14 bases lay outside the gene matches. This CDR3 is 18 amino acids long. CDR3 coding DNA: TGTGCCAGCAGCCAAGGTTACTCTAGCGGAACCACCCACAATGAGCAGTTCTTC. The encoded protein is CASSQGYSSGTTHNEQFF.

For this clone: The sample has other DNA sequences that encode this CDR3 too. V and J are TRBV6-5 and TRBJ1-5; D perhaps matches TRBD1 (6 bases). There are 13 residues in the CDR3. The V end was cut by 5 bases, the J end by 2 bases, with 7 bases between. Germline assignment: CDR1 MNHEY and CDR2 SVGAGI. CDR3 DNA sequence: TGTGCCAGCAGTCCAGGGGGCAATCAGCCCCAGCATTTT. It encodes CASSPGGNQPQHF.

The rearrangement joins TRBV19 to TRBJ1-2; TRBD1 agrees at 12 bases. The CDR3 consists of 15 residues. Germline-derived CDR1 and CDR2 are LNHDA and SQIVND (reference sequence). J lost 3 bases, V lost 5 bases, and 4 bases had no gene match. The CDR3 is CASSWGQGAHYGYTF. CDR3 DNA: TGTGCCAGTAGTTGGGGACAGGGGGCACACTATGGCTACACCTTC.

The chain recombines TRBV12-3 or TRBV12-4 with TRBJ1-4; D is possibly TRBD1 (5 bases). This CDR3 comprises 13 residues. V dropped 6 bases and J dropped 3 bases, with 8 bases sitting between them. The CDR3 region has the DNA TGTGCCAGCAGGCGGGGGTCTAATGAAAAACTGTTTTTT. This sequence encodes CASRRGSNEKLFF.

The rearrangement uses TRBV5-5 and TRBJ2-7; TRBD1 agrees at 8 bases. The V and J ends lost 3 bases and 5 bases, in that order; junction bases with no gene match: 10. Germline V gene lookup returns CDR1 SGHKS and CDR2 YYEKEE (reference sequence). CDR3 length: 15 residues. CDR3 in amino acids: CASSSTQGATDEQYF. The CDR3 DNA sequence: TGTGCCAGCAGCTCAACTCAGGGGGCCACGGACGAGCAGTACTTC.

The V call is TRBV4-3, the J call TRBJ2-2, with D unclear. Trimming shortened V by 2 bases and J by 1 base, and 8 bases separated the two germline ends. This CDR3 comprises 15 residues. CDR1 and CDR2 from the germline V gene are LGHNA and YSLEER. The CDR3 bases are TGCGCCAGCAGCCAAAGATTACAGAACACCGGGGAGCTGTTTTTT. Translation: CASSQRLQNTGELFF.

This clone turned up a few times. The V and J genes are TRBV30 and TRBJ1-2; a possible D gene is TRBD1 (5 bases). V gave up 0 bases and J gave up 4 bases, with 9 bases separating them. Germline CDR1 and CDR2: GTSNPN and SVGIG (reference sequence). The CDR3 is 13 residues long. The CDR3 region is CAWSVVRVYGYTF. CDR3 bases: TGTGCCTGGAGTGTGGTCAGGGTCTATGGCTACACCTTC.

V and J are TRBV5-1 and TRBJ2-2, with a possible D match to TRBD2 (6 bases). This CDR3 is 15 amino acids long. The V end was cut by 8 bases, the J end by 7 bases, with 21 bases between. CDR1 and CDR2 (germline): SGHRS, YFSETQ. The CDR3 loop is CASKTREKYSGELFF. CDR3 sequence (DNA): TGCGCCAGTAAAACCCGGGAGAAGTATAGCGGGGAGCTGTTTTTT.

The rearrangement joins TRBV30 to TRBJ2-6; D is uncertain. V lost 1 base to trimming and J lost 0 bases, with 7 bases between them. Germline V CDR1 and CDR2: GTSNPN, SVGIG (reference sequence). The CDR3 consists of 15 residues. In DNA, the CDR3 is TGTGCCTGGAGTGGTCCCCGCTCTGGGGCCAACGTCCTGACTTTC. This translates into CAWSGPRSGANVLTF. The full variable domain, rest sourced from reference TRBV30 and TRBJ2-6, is SQTIHQWPATLVQPVGSPLSLECTVEGTSNPNLYWYRQAAGRGLQLLFYSVGIGQISSEVPQNLSASRPQDRQFILSSKKLLLSDSGFYLCAWSGPRSGANVLTFGAGSRLTVL.

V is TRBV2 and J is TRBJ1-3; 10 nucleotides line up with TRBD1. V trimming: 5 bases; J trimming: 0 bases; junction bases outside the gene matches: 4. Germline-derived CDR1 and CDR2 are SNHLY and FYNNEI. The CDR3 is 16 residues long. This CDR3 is CASSRQGASSGNTIYF. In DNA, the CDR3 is TGTGCCAGCAGTAGACAGGGGGCAAGCTCTGGAAACACCATATATTTT. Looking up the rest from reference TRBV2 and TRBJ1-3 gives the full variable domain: EPEVTQTPSHQVTQMGQEVILRCVPISNHLYFYWYRQILGQKVEFLVSFYNNEISEKSEIFDDQFSVERPDGSNFTLKIRSTKLEDSAMYFCASSRQGASSGNTIYFGEGSWLTVV.

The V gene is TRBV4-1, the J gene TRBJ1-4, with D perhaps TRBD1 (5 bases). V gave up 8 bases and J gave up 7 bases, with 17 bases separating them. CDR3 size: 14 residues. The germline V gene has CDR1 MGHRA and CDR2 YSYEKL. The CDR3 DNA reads TGCGCCAGCGCACCTATGACAGAGACTGAAAAACTGTTTTTT. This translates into CASAPMTETEKLFF.

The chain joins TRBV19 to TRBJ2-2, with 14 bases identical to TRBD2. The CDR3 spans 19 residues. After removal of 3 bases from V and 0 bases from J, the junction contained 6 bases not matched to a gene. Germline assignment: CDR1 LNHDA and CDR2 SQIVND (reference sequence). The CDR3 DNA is TGTGCCAGTAGTATTCTAAGGGGACTAGCGGGAGCGAACACCGGGGAGCTGTTTTTT. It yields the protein CASSILRGLAGANTGELFF. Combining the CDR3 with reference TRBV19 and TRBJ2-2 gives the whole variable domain DGGITQSPKYLFRKEGQNVTLSCEQNLNHDAMYWYRQDPGQGLRLIYYSQIVNDFQKGDIAEGYSVSREKKESFPLTVTSAQKNPTAFYLCASSILRGLAGANTGELFFGEGSRLTVL.

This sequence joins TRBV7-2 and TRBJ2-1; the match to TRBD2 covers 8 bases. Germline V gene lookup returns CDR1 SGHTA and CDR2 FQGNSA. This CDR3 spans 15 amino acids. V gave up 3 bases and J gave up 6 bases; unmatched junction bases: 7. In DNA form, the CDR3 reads TGTGCCAGCAGCTTGACGGGAGGGCCTTTCAATGAGCAGTTCTTC. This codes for CASSLTGGPFNEQFF.

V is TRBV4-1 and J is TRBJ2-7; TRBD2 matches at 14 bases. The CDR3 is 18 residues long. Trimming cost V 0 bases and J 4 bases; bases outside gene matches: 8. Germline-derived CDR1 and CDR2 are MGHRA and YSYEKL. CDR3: CASSQDLTGLAGGYEQYF. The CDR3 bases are TGCGCCAGCAGCCAAGATCTCACCGGACTAGCGGGAGGTTACGAGCAGTACTTC.

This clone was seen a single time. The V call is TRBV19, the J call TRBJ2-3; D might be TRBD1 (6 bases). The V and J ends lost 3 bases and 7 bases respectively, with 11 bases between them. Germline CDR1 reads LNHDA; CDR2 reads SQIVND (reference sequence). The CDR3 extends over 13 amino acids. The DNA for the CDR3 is TGTGCCAGTAGTATCATCGGACAGTATACGCAGTATTTT. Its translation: CASSIIGQYTQYF.

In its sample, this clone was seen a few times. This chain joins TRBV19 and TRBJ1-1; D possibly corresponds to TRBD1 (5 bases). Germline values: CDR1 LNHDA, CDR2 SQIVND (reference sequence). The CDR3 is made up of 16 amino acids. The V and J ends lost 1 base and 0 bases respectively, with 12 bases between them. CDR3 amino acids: CASSIADRIMNTEAFF. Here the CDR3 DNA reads TGTGCCAGTAGTATAGCCGACAGAATCATGAACACTGAAGCTTTCTTT.

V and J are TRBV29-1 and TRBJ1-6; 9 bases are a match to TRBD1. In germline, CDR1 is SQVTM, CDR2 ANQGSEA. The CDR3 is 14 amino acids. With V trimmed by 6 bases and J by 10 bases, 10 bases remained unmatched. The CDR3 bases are TGCAGCGTGAAACAGGGGGCGGACGGGTCACCCCTCCACTTT. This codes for CSVKQGADGSPLHF.

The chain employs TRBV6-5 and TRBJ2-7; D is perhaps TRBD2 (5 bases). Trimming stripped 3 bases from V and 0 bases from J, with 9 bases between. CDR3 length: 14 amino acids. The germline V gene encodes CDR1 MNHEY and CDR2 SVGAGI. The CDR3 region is CASSYVGSSYEQYF. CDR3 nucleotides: TGTGCCAGCAGTTATGTAGGGAGCTCCTACGAGCAGTACTTC.

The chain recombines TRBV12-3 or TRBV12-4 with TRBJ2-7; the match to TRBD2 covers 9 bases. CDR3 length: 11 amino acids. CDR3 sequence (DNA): TGTGCTAGCGGGAGAGGGTACGAGCAGTACTTC. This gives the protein CASGRGYEQYF.

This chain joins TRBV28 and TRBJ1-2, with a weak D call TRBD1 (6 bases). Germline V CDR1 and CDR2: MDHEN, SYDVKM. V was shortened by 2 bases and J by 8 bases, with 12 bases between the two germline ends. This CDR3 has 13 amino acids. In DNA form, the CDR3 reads TGTGCCAGCAGTTTAGGGGGGGCTGGGGGCTACACCTTC. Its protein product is CASSLGGAGGYTF.